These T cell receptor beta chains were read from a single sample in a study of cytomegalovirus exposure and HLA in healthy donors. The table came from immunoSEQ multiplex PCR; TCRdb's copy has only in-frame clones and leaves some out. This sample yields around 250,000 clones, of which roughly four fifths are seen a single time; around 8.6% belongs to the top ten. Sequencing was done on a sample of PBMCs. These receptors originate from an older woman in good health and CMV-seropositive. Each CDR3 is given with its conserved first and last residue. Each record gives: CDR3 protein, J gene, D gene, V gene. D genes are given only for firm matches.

CAWSRDRGGNTIYF TRBJ1-3 TRBD1 TRBV30
CASSLNLVYEQYF TRBJ2-7 - TRBV7-2
CASSVTGYTGELFF TRBJ2-2 - TRBV2
CASSLGQHLYGYTF TRBJ1-2 TRBD1 TRBV11-2
CASSLGKGARDSPLHF TRBJ1-6 TRBD1 TRBV5-6
CASSLRRPGTGGEGEKLFF TRBJ1-4 TRBD1 TRBV7-9
CASSPLTGLGTEAFF TRBJ1-1 - TRBV19
CAGSSAGYPNEKLFF TRBJ1-4 - TRBV5-1
CASSPGLTSGGYTF TRBJ1-2 - TRBV5-4
CASRLTGEFRAFF TRBJ1-1 TRBD1 TRBV5-1
CASSLEGQERAQYF TRBJ2-5 TRBD1 TRBV5-6